The 8 T cell receptor beta chains listed next were all sequenced from one sample in a study of CD8 T cells in ankylosing spondylitis. Using its own MiXCR run on the 5' RACE reads, TCRdb lists one record per CDR3 protein. The sample consists of roughly 240,000 distinct CDR3 sequences, around 32% of them appearing once. Sequenced input: blood, either unsorted or a sorted T cell fraction (not recorded which). These receptors were taken from a male donor with ankylosing spondylitis or in good health (not recorded which).

This rearrangement joins TRBV12-3 or TRBV12-4 to TRBJ2-5; D may be TRBD1 or TRBD2 (6 bases each). This CDR3 region has 14 residues. V was trimmed by 5 bases and J by 2 bases, leaving 12 bases between them. CDR3 coding DNA: TGTGCCAGCAGTCAAGGGGGGCCTCAAGAGACCCAGTACTTC. It codes for CASSQGGPQETQYF.

The chain joins TRBV7-9 to TRBJ2-5, with D unclear. The length of the CDR3 is 16 residues. V lost 4 bases and J 1 base, leaving 16 bases between the germline ends. Germline values: CDR1 SEHNR, CDR2 FQNEAQ (reference sequence). The CDR3: CASSSTLFAAQETQYF. For the CDR3, the DNA is TGTGCCAGCAGCTCCACTCTATTCGCGGCCCAAGAGACCCAGTACTTC.

V usage is TRBV13 and J usage is TRBJ2-3, with TRBD2 matching over 13 bases. The CDR3 extends over 17 amino acids. V was clipped by 4 bases and J by 2 bases; unmatched bases: 6. Germline values: CDR1 PRHDT, CDR2 FYEKMQ (reference sequence). The CDR3 loop is CASSSTSGGSYTDTQYF. The CDR3 DNA sequence: TGTGCCAGCAGCTCGACTAGCGGGGGGTCCTACACAGATACGCAGTATTTT.

V gene TRBV7-2 combines with J gene TRBJ2-2, with a tentative D call TRBD2 (6 bases). CDR1 SGHTA and CDR2 FQGNSA come from the germline V gene. CDR3 length equals 14 residues. V lost 1 base to trimming and J lost 7 bases, with 10 bases between them. In DNA, the CDR3 is TGTGCCAGCAGCTTAGGGCCGGAGGGCGGGGAGCTGTTTTTT. Translating gives CASSLGPEGGELFF.

The chain combines TRBV7-9 with TRBJ2-7; D possibly corresponds to TRBD2 (7 bases). Germline CDR1 and CDR2: SEHNR and FQNEAQ (reference sequence). The ends were cut back, 1 base at V and 2 bases at J, with 15 bases in the middle. This CDR3 is built from 16 residues. The CDR3 here is CASSLVQGTTPYEQYF. The CDR3 DNA reads TGTGCCAGCAGCTTAGTCCAGGGGACTACCCCCTACGAGCAGTACTTC.

This clonotype has more than one count but fewer than ten. The V call is TRBV29-1, the J call TRBJ2-7, with TRBD1 matching over 8 bases. Germline values: CDR1 SQVTM, CDR2 ANQGSEA. This CDR3 contains 14 residues. The V gene end was trimmed by 6 bases and the J gene end by 3 bases; junction bases not matched to a gene: 10. CDR3 sequence: CSVLTLQGGYEQYF. CDR3 nucleotide sequence: TGCAGCGTCCTCACCTTACAGGGGGGCTACGAGCAGTACTTC.

This clonotype was seen a handful of times. V gene TRBV6-1 combines with J gene TRBJ2-7; 9 bases line up with TRBD2. V trimming: 3 bases; J trimming: 4 bases; junction bases outside the gene matches: 4. The CDR3 sequence is 14 residues long. The V gene's germline CDR1 is MNHNS and CDR2 SASEGT. CDR3 bases: TGTGCCAGCAGTGATTCCAGCGGGGGGTACGAGCAGTACTTC. Translation gives CASSDSSGGYEQYF.

The chain carries TRBV12-3 or TRBV12-4 and TRBJ2-1, with unresolved D. The ends were cut back, 4 bases at V and 7 bases at J, with 14 bases in the middle. The CDR3 length is 14 residues. CDR3 DNA sequence: TGTGCCAGCAGTTACGGATCAGAGGAAAATGAGCAGTTCTTC. This gives the protein CASSYGSEENEQFF.